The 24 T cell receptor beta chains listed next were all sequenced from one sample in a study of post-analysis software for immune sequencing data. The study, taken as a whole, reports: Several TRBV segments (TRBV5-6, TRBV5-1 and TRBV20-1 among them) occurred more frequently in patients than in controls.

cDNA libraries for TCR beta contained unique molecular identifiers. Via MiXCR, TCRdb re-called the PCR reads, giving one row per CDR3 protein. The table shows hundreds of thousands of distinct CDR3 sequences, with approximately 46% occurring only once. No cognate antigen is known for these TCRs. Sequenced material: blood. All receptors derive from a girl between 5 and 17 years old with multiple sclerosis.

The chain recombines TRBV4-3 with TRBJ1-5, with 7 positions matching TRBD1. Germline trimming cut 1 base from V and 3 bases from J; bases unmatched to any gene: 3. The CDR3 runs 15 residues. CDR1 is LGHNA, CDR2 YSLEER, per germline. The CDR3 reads CASSQGTGDNQPQHF. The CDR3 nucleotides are TGCGCCAGCAGCCAAGGTACAGGGGACAATCAGCCCCAGCATTTT.

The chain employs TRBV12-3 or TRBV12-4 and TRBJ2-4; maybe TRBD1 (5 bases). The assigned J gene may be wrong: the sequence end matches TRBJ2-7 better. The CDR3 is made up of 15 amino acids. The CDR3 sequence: CASSLSGQGDYEQYF. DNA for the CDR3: TGTGCCAGCAGTTTAAGTGGCCAAGGGGACTACGAGCAGTACTTC.

CDR3 sequence: CASSARRGRLSYNEQFF. The CDR3 DNA follows: TGTGCCAGCAGTGCGCGAAGGGGGCGTCTTTCCTACAATGAGCAGTTCTTC. J is TRBJ2-1 and V is TRBV6-1; 7 bases align to TRBD1. V gave up 4 bases and J gave up 1 base; unmatched junction bases: 10. Germline CDR1 and CDR2: MNHNS and SASEGT. The CDR3 contains 17 residues.

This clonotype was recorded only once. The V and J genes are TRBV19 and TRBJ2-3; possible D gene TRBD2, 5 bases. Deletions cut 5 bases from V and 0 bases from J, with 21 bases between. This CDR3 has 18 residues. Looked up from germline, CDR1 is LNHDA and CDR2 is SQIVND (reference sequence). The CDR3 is CASSPDGERKTSTDTQYF. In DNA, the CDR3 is TGTGCCAGTAGTCCCGATGGTGAGCGGAAAACTAGCACAGATACGCAGTATTTT.

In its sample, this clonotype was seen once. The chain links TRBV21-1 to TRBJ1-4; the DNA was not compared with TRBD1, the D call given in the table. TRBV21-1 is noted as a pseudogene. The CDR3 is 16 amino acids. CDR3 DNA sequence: TGTGCCAGCAGCAAAAGACAGCTTCCCAGACGTGAAAAACTGTTTTTT. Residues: CASSKRQLPRREKLFF.

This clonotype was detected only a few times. The CDR3, as DNA: TGTGCCAGCACTCCAGGGGGCCGCACCCCGGTATACAATGAGCAGTTCTTC. Translated, it gives CASTPGGRTPVYNEQFF. The chain links TRBV7-2 to TRBJ2-1, with 8 bases that match TRBD1. The CDR3 consists of 17 residues. Germline V gene data show CDR1 as SGHTA and CDR2 as FQGNSA. V was pared by 7 bases and J by 4 bases, with 15 bases of the junction left unmatched.

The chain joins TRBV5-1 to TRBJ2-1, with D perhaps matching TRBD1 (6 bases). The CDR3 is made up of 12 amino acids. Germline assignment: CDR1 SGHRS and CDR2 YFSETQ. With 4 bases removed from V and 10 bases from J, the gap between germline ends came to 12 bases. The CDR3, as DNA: TGCGCCAGCAGCCTTGGAGGACAGGAGCAGTTCTTC. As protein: CASSLGGQEQFF. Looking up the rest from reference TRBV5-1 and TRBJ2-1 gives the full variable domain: KAGVTQTPRYLIKTRGQQVTLSCSPISGHRSVSWYQQTPGQGLQFLFEYFSETQRNKGNFPGRFSGRQFSNSRSEMNVSTLELGDSALYLCASSLGGQEQFFGPGTRLTVL.

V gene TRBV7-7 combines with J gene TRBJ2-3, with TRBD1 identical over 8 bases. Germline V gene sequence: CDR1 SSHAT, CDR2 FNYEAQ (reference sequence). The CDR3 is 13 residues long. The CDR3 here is CAIGQGPVDTQYF. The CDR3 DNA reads TGTGCTATCGGACAGGGACCAGTAGATACGCAGTATTTT.

CDR3 sequence reads: CASSFYQSGIGNIQYF. The CDR3 coding sequence is TGTGCCAGCAGCTTCTATCAGTCGGGGATAGGAAACATTCAGTACTTC. The chain recombines TRBV5-6 with TRBJ2-7; a weak D match, TRBD2 (5 bases). The DNA end lines up better with TRBJ2-4; the J call may be wrong. This CDR3 is 16 amino acids long. Looked up from germline, CDR1 is SGHDT and CDR2 is YYEEEE.

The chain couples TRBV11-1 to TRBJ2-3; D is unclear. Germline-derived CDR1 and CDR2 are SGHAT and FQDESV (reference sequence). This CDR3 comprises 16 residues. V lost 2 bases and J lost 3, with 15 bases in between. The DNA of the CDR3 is TGTGCCAGCAGCTTATACCGGTCAGTTTTGACAGATACGCAGTATTTT. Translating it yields CASSLYRSVLTDTQYF.

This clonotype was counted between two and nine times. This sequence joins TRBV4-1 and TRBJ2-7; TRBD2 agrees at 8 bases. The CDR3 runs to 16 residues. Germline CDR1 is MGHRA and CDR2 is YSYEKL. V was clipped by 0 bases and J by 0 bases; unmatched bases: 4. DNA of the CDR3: TGCGCCAGCAGCCAAGAACAGCGGGGGAGCTCCTACGAGCAGTACTTC. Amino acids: CASSQEQRGSSYEQYF.

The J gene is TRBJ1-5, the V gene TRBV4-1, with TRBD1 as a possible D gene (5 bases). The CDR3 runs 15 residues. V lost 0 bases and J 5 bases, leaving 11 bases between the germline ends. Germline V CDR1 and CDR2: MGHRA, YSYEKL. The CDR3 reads CASSQEPGNYQPQHF. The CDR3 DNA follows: TGCGCCAGCAGCCAAGAACCAGGGAATTATCAGCCCCAGCATTTT.

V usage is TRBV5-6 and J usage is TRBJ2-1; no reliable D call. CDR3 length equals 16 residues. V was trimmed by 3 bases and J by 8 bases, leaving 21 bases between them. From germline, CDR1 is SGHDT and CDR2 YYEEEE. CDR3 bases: TGTGCCAGCAGCTCCACGTTGGCCCCACCAGGTGATGAGCAGTTCTTC. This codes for CASSSTLAPPGDEQFF.

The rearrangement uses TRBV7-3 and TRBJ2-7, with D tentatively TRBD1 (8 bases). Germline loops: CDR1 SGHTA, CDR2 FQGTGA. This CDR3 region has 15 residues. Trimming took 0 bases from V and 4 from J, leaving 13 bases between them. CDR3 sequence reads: CASSLTGQGGYEQYF. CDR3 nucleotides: TGTGCCAGCAGCTTAACTGGACAGGGAGGGTACGAGCAGTACTTC.

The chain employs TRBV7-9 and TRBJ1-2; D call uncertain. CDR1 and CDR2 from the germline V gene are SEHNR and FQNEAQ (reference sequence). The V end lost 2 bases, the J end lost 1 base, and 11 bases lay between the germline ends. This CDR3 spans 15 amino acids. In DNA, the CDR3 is TGTGCCAGCAGCTTAACGGCTGCGGGTAACTATGGCTACACCTTC. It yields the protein CASSLTAAGNYGYTF.

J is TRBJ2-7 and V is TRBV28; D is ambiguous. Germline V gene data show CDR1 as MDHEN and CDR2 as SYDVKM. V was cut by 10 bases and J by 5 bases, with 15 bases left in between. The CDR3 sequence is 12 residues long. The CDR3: CATATEIHEQYF. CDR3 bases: TGTGCCACCGCTACAGAGATCCACGAGCAGTACTTC. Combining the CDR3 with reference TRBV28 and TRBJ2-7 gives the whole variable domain DVKVTQSSRYLVKRTGEKVFLECVQDMDHENMFWYRQDPGLGLRLIYFSYDVKMKEKGDIPEGYSVSREKKERFSLILESASTNQTSMYLCATATEIHEQYFGPGTRLTVT.

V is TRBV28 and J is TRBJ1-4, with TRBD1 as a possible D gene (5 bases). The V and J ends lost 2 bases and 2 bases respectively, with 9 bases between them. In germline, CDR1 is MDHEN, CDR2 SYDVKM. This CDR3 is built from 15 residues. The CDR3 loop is CASSLPGRTNEKLFF. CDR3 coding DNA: TGTGCCAGCAGTTTACCAGGGAGGACTAATGAAAAACTGTTTTTT. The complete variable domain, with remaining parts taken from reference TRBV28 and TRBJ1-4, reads DVKVTQSSRYLVKRTGEKVFLECVQDMDHENMFWYRQDPGLGLRLIYFSYDVKMKEKGDIPEGYSVSREKKERFSLILESASTNQTSMYLCASSLPGRTNEKLFFGSGTQLSVL.

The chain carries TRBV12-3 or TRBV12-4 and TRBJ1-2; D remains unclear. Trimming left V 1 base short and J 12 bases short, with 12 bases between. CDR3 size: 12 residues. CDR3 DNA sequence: TGTGCCAGCAGTTTAGGGGCCGACTCCCACACCTTC. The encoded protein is CASSLGADSHTF.

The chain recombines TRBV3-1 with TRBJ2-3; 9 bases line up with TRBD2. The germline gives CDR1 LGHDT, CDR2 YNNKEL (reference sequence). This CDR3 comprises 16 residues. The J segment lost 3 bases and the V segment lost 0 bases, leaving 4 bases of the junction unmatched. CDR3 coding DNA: TGTGCCAGCAGCCAAGATCGAAGCGGGGGGACAGATACGCAGTATTTT. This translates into CASSQDRSGGTDTQYF.

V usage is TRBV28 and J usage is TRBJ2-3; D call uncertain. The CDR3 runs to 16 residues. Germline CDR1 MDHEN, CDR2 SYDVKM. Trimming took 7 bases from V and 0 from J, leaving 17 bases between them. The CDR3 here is CASTPKGATSTDTQYF. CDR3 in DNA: TGTGCCAGCACCCCAAAGGGTGCGACTAGCACAGATACGCAGTATTTT.

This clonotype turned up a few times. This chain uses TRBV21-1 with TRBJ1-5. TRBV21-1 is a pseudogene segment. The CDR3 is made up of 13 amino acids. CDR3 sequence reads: CASSKPNPQPQHF. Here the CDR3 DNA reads TGTGCCAGCAGCAAACCTAATCCGCAGCCCCAGCATTTT.

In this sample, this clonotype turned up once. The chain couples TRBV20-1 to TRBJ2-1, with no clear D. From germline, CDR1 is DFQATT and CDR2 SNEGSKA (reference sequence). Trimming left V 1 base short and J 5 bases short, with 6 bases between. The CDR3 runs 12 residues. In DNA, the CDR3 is TGCAGTGCTAGAGTCCCACACAATGAGCAGTTCTTC. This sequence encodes CSARVPHNEQFF.

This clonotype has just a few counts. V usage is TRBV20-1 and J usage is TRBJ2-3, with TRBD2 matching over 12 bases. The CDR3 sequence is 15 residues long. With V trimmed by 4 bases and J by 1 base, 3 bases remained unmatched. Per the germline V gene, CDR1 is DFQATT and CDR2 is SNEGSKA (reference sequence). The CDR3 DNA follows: TGCAGTGCTATCCGACTAGCGGGGGGCACAGATACGCAGTATTTT. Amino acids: CSAIRLAGGTDTQYF.

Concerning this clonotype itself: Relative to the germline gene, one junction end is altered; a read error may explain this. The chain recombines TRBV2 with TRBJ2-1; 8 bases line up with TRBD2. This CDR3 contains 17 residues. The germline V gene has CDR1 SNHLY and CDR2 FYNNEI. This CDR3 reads CASSETLAVISYDEQFF. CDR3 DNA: TGTGCCAGCAGTGAAACACTAGCGGTGATCTCCTACGATGAGCAGTTCTTC.